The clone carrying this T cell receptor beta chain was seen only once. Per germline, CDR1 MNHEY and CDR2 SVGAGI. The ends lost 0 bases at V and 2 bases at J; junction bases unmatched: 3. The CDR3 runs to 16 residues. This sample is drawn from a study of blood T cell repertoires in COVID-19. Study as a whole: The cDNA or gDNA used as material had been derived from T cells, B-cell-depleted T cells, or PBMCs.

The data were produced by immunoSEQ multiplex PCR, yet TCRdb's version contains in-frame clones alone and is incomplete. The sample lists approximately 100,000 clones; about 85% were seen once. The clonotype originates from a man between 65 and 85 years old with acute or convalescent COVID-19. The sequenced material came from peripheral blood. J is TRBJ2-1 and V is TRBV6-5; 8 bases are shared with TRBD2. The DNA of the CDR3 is TGTGCCAGCAGTTACTCCCAGCGGGGGCCCTACAATGAGCAGTTCTTC. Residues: CASSYSQRGPYNEQFF.